The sequence of this T cell receptor beta chain was determined in a study of blood T cell repertoires in COVID-19. Study information: PBMCs, B-cell-depleted T cells, or T cells were the source of the cDNA or gDNA that made up the material.

The assay was immunoSEQ multiplex PCR, and TCRdb's table has in-frame clones only and misses some. The sample holds 200,000 or so clones, approximately 80% seen once. The CDR3 loop spans 16 amino acids. CDR1 MNHNY and CDR2 SVGAGI come from the germline V gene (reference sequence). V lost 6 bases to trimming and J lost 4 bases; unmatched junction nucleotides: 15. This chain connects TRBV6-6 to TRBJ2-7; 7 nucleotides line up with TRBD1. This receptor was identified in a human donor in a cohort sampled during active COVID-19. The sample consisted of peripheral blood. The CDR3 reads CASSVHRDRKKYEQYF. In nucleotides, the CDR3 is TGTGCCAGCAGCGTACACCGGGACAGAAAAAAATACGAGCAGTACTTC.